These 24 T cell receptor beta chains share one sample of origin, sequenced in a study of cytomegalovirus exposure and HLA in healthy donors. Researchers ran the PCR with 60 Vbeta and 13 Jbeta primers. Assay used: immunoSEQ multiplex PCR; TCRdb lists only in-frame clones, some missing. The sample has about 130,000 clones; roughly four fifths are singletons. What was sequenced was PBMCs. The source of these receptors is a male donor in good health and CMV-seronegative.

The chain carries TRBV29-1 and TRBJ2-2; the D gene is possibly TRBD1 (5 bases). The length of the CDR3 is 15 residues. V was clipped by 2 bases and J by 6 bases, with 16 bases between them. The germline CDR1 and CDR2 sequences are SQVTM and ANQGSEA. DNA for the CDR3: TGCAGCGTTGAACTGGTACAGGCGCCCTCCGGGGAGCTGTTTTTT. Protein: CSVELVQAPSGELFF.

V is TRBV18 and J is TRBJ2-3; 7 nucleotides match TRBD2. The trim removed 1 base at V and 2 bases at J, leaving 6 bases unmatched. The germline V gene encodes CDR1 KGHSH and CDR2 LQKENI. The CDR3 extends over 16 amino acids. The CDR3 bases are TGTGCCAGCTCACCACTGACGGGAGGACCCACAGATACGCAGTATTTT. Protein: CASSPLTGGPTDTQYF. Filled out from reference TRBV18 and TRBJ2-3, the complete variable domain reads NAGVMQNPRHLVRRRGQEARLRCSPMKGHSHVYWYRQLPEEGLKFMVYLQKENIIDESGMPKERFSAEFPKEGPSILRIQQVVRGDSAAYFCASSPLTGGPTDTQYFGPGTRLTVL.

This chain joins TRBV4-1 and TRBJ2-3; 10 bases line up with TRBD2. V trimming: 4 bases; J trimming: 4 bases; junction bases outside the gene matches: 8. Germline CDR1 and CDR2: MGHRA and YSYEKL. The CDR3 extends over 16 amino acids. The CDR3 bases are TGCGCCAGCAGCCCCTCCGGAGCGGGAGGGTCAGATACGCAGTATTTT. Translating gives CASSPSGAGGSDTQYF.

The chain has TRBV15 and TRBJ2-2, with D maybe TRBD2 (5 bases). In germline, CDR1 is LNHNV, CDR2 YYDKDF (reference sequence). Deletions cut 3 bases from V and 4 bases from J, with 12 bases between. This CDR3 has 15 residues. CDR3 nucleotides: TGTGCCACCAGCAGTAAGACTAAAATCACCGGGGAGCTGTTTTTT. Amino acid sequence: CATSSKTKITGELFF.

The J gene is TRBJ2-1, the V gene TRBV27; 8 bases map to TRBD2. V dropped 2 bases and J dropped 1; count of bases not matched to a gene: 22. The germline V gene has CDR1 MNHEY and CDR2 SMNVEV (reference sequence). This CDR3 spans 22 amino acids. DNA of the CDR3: TGTGCCAGCAGTTTAAGCGGTGTGGGTCTAGCGGGTCTTAGTACATCCTACAATGAGCAGTTCTTC. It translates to CASSLSGVGLAGLSTSYNEQFF.

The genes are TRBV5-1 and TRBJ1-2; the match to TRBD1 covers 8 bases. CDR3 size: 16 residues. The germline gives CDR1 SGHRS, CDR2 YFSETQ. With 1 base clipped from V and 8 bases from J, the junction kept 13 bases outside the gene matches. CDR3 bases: TGCGCCAGCAGCTTGAGCCCTCTACAGGGGGTGGACGGCTACACCTTC. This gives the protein CASSLSPLQGVDGYTF.

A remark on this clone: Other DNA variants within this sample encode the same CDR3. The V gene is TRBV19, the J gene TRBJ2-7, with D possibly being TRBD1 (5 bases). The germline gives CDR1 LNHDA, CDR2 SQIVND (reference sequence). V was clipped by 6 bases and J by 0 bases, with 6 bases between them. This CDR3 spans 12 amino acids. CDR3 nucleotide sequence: TGTGCCAGTAGCAGGGACTCCTACGAGCAGTACTTC. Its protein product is CASSRDSYEQYF.

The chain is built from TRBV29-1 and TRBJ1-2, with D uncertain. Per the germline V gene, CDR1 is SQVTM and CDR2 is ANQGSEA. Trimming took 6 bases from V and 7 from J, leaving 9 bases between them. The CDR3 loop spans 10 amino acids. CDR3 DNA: TGCAGCGTGGAGGGTTCTGGCTACACCTTC. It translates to CSVEGSGYTF.

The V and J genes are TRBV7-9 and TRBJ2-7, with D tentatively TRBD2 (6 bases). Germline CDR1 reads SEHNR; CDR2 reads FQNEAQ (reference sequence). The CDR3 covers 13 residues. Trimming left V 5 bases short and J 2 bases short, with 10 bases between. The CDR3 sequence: CASSREIPYEQYF. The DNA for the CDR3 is TGTGCCAGCAGCCGGGAGATCCCCTACGAGCAGTACTTC.

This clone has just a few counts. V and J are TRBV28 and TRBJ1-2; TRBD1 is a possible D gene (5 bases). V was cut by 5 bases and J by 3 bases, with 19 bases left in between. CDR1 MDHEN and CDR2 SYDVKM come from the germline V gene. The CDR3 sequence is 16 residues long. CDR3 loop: CASSPPGAQGYYGYTF. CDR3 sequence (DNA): TGTGCCAGCAGTCCTCCCGGTGCCCAGGGATACTATGGCTACACCTTC.

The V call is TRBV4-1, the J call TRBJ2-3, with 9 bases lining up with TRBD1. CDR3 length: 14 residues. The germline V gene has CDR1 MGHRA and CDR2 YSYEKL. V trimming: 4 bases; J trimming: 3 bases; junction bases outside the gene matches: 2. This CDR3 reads CASSLDRGTDTQYF. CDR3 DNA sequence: TGCGCCAGCAGCCTGGACAGGGGAACAGATACGCAGTATTTT.

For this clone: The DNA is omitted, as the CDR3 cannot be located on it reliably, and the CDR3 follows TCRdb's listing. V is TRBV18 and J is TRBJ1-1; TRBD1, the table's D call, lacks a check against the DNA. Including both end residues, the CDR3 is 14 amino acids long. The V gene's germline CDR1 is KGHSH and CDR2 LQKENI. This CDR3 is CASSPSGQGAQAFF.

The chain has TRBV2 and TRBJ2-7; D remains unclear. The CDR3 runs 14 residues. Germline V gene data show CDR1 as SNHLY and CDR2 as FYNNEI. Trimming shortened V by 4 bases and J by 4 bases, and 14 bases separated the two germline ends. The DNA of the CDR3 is TGTGCCAGCAGTGTATCCGGAGAGAATTACGAGCAGTACTTC. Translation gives CASSVSGENYEQYF.

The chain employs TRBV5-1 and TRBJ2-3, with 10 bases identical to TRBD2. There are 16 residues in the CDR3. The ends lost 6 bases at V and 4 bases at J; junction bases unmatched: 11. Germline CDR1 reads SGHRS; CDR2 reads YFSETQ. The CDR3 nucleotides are TGCGCCAGCAAGGCCCTCCTAGCGGGGGCTGCAGATACGCAGTATTTT. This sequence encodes CASKALLAGAADTQYF.

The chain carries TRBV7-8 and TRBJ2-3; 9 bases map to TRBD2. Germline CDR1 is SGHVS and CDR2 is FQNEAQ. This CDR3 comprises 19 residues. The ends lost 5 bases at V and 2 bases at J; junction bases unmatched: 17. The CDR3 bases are TGTGCCAGCAGCCCAACTGTTACGGCGGGGACTAGCTTCACAGATACGCAGTATTTT. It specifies CASSPTVTAGTSFTDTQYF.

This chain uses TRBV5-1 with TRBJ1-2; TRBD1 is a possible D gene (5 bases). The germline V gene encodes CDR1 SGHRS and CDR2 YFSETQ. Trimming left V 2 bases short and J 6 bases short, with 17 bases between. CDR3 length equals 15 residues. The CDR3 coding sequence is TGCGCCAGCAGCTTAATCGCAGGGAAAATGGATGGCTACACCTTC. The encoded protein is CASSLIAGKMDGYTF.

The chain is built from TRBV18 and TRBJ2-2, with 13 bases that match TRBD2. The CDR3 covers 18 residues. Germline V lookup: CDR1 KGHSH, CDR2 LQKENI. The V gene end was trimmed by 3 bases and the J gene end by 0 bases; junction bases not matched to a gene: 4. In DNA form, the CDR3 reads TGTGCCAGCTCACCGACCGGACTAGCGGGAGCGAACACCGGGGAGCTGTTTTTT. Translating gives CASSPTGLAGANTGELFF.

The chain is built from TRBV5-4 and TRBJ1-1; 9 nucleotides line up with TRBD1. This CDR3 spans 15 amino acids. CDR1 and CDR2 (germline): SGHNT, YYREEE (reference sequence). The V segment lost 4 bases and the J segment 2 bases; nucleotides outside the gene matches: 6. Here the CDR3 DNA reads TGTGCCAGCAGCCCAAGGACAGGGGCAAACACTGAAGCTTTCTTT. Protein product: CASSPRTGANTEAFF.

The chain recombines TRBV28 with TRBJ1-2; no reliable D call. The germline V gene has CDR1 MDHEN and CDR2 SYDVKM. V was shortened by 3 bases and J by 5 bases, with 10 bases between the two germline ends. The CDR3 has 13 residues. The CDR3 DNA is TGTGCCAGCAGTTTGCCAGGATGGTATGGCTACACCTTC. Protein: CASSLPGWYGYTF.

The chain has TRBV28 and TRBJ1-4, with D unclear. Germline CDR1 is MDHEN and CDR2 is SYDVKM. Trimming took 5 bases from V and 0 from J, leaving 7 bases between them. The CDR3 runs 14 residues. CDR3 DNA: TGTGCCAGCAGTGGGCCTGCAACTAATGAAAAACTGTTTTTT. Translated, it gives CASSGPATNEKLFF. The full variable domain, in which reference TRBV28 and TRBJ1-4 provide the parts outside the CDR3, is DVKVTQSSRYLVKRTGEKVFLECVQDMDHENMFWYRQDPGLGLRLIYFSYDVKMKEKGDIPEGYSVSREKKERFSLILESASTNQTSMYLCASSGPATNEKLFFGSGTQLSVL.

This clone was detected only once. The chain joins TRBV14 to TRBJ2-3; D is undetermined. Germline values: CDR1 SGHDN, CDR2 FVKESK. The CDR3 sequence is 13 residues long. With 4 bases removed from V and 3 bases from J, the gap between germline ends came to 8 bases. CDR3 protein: CASSLLGTDTQYF. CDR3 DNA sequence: TGTGCCAGCAGCCTTCTCGGGACAGATACGCAGTATTTT.

The CDR3 DNA sequence: TGCAGCGTTCTAAGGTCGGGAGAGACCCAGTACTTC. Protein sequence: CSVLRSGETQYF. The V gene is TRBV29-1, the J gene TRBJ2-5; D is unresolved. Deletions cut 5 bases from V and 4 bases from J, with 11 bases between. The CDR3 totals 12 residues. Germline V CDR1 and CDR2: SQVTM, ANQGSEA.

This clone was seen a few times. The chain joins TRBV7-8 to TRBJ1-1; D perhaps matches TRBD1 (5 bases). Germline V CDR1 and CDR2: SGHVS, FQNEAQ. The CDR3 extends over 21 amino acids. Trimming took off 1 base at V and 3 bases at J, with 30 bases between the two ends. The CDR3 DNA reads TGTGCCAGCAGCTTAGGTTCAGGCGGTGGCAGGGCTAAAATTGGTGACACTGAAGCTTTCTTT. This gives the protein CASSLGSGGGRAKIGDTEAFF. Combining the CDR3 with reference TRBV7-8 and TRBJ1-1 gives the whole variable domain GAGVSQSPRYKVAKRGQDVALRCDPISGHVSLFWYQQALGQGPEFLTYFQNEAQLDKSGLPSDRFFAERPEGSVSTLKIQRTQQEDSAVYLCASSLGSGGGRAKIGDTEAFFGQGTRLTVV.

The CDR3 region has the DNA TGTGCCAGCAGCTTGGCCGGACAGGGAGGACAGTACTTC. It encodes CASSLAGQGGQYF. The chain links TRBV5-6 to TRBJ2-7; 8 bases are shared with TRBD1. Germline V gene sequence: CDR1 SGHDT, CDR2 YYEEEE. CDR3 length: 13 amino acids. Trimming cost V 0 bases and J 10 bases; bases outside gene matches: 6.